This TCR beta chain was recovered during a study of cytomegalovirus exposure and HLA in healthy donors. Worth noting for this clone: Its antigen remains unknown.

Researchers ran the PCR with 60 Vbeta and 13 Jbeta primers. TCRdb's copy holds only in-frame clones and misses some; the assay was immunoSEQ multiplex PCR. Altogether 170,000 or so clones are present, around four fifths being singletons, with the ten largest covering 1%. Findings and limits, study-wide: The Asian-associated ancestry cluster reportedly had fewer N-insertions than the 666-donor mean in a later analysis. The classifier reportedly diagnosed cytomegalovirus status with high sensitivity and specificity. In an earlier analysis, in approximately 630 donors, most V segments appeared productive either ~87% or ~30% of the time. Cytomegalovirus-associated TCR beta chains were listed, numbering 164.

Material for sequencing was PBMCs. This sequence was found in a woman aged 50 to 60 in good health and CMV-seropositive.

The CDR3, as DNA: TGTGCCACCCGACAGGGGAAGGGCACCGGGGAGCTGTTTTTT. Amino acids: CATRQGKGTGELFF. The rearrangement links TRBV5-5 to TRBJ2-2, with 8 bases matching TRBD1. V was clipped by 9 bases and J by 4 bases; unmatched bases: 8. Germline CDR1 reads SGHKS; CDR2 reads YYEKEE (reference sequence). The length of the CDR3 is 14 residues. Full variable domain (missing parts from reference TRBV5-5 and TRBJ2-2): DAGVTQSPTHLIKTRGQQVTLRCSPISGHKSVSWYQQVLGQGPQFIFQYYEKEERGRGNFPDRFSARQFPNYSSELNVNALLLGDSALYLCATRQGKGTGELFFGEGSRLTVL.